Listed below are T cell receptor beta chains from one sample, sequenced in a study of radiation and T cells in renal cell carcinoma. Repertoires were generated with immunoSEQ multiplex PCR, while TCRdb's copy carries only in-frame clones and drops some. Here the sample spans around 140,000 clones, over 80% being singletons. This material consisted of blood, taken from a patient whose treatment included radiotherapy and nephrectomy. These TCRs come from a woman aged 45-65 years with renal cell carcinoma. Each CDR3 is given with its conserved first and last residue. A D gene is named only where the DNA matches it firmly. Not all rows give a size; the values are once, few, many and, for expanded clones, a class.

V: TRBV2; D: .; size: .; J: TRBJ1-5; CDR3: CASTKEGLGNQPQHF; DNA: TGTGCCAGCACGAAGGAAGGGTTGGGCAATCAGCCCCAGCATTTT
V: TRBV9; D: .; size: .; J: TRBJ1-2; CDR3: CASSSGTYGYTF; DNA: TGTGCCAGCAGCTCCGGGACCTATGGCTACACCTTC
V: TRBV6-6; D: .; size: .; J: TRBJ2-3; CDR3: CASSYDLSTDTQYF; DNA: TGTGCCAGCAGTTACGACTTAAGCACAGATACGCAGTATTTT
V: TRBV6-1; D: .; size: once; J: TRBJ1-2; CDR3: CASSEGGGTYGYTF; DNA: TGTGCCAGCAGTGAAGGGGGCGGGACCTATGGCTACACCTTC
V: TRBV30; D: .; size: .; J: TRBJ1-6; CDR3: CAWSPHRGVVGSPLHF; DNA: TGTGCCTGGAGTCCCCATCGCGGGGTGGTGGGTTCACCCCTCCACTTT
V: TRBV28; D: .; size: .; J: TRBJ1-3; CDR3: CASSSPVLRLIYF; DNA: TGTGCCAGCAGTTCCCCGGTCCTCCGACTCATATATTTT
V: TRBV4-1; D: .; size: few; J: TRBJ1-1; CDR3: CASSQNRDAEAFF; DNA: TGCGCCAGCAGCCAAAACAGGGATGCTGAAGCTTTCTTT
V: TRBV7-8; D: .; size: .; J: TRBJ2-5; CDR3: CASSLGRLATQYF; DNA: TGTGCCAGCAGCCTCGGTCGCCTCGCGACCCAGTACTTC
V: TRBV5-1; D: TRBD2; size: .; J: TRBJ2-2; CDR3: CASRIGGGAGELFF; DNA: TGCGCCAGCAGGATCGGCGGGGGGGCCGGGGAGCTGTTTTTT
V: TRBV7-9; D: .; size: .; J: TRBJ2-7; CDR3: CASSYRAGVPYEQYF; DNA: TGTGCCAGCAGCTATCGGGCAGGGGTTCCGTACGAGCAGTACTTC
V: TRBV5-1; D: TRBD2; size: .; J: TRBJ2-7; CDR3: CASSPGTTYEQYF; DNA: TGCGCCAGCAGCCCCGGGACTACCTACGAGCAGTACTTC
V: TRBV7-9; D: .; size: .; J: TRBJ1-2; CDR3: CASSAALGGYTF; DNA: TGTGCCAGCAGCGCTGCCCTGGGAGGCTACACCTTC
V: TRBV5-4; D: .; size: .; J: TRBJ1-2; CDR3: CASSLSRQYGYTF; DNA: TGTGCCAGCAGCTTGTCCCGACAGTATGGCTACACCTTC
V: TRBV5-1; D: TRBD2; size: .; J: TRBJ2-5; CDR3: CASRYGLAQRYQETQYF; DNA: TGCGCCAGCAGATACGGACTAGCCCAGAGGTACCAAGAGACCCAGTACTTC
V: TRBV7-2; D: .; size: .; J: TRBJ2-5; CDR3: CASSSQPDYQETQYF; DNA: TGTGCCAGCAGCTCACAACCTGACTATCAAGAGACCCAGTACTTC
V: TRBV30; D: TRBD1; size: .; J: TRBJ2-7; CDR3: CAWSGQGEGEQYF; DNA: TGTGCCTGGAGTGGACAGGGGGAAGGCGAGCAGTACTTC
V: TRBV4-3; D: .; size: .; J: TRBJ2-7; CDR3: CASSHTDIGGEQYF; DNA: TGCGCCAGCAGCCATACCGATATAGGTGGCGAGCAGTACTTC
V: TRBV7-2; D: .; size: .; J: TRBJ1-5; CDR3: CASSLGQGSQPQHF; DNA: TGTGCCAGCAGCTTAGGGCAGGGGAGTCAGCCCCAGCATTTT
V: TRBV30; D: .; size: .; J: TRBJ2-3; CDR3: CAWSPTADTQYF; DNA: TGTGCCTGGAGTCCGACAGCAGATACGCAGTATTTT
V: TRBV12-1; D: .; size: .; J: TRBJ2-5; CDR3: CASSSPGTRERKETQYF; DNA: TGTGCCAGCAGCTCTCCCGGGACTAGAGAGAGGAAGGAGACCCAGTACTTC
V: TRBV10-1; D: TRBD1; size: .; J: TRBJ2-7; CDR3: CASSESGQVPLNEQYF; DNA: TGCGCCAGCAGTGAGTCGGGACAGGTTCCCCTAAACGAGCAGTACTTC
V: TRBV9; D: TRBD2; size: .; J: TRBJ2-1; CDR3: CASSVGAGGGNEQFF; DNA: TGTGCCAGCAGCGTAGGTGCGGGAGGGGGAAATGAGCAGTTCTTC
V: TRBV2; D: .; size: .; J: TRBJ2-5; CDR3: CASSENRGGGETQYF; DNA: TGTGCCAGCAGTGAAAACAGGGGGGGAGGAGAGACCCAGTACTTC
V: TRBV4-3; D: .; size: .; J: TRBJ2-2; CDR3: CASSHEATNTGELFF; DNA: TGCGCCAGCAGCCATGAGGCTACGAACACCGGGGAGCTGTTTTTT
V: TRBV15; D: .; size: .; J: TRBJ2-4; CDR3: CATSRGPVRGDIQYF; DNA: TGTGCCACCAGCAGAGGCCCCGTTAGGGGGGACATTCAGTACTTC
V: TRBV6-5; D: .; size: .; J: TRBJ1-1; CDR3: CASAWGGEAFF; DNA: TGTGCCAGCGCCTGGGGAGGTGAAGCTTTCTTT
V: TRBV5-4; D: TRBD1; size: .; J: TRBJ1-3; CDR3: CASSLARQGNSGNTIYF; DNA: TGTGCCAGCAGCTTGGCGAGACAGGGGAACTCTGGAAACACCATATATTTT
V: TRBV6-6; D: .; size: few; J: TRBJ2-5; CDR3: CASSWRGEETQYF; DNA: TGTGCCAGCAGTTGGAGGGGTGAGGAGACCCAGTACTTC
V: TRBV6-6; D: TRBD1; size: .; J: TRBJ2-7; CDR3: CASGQGAGNYEQYF; DNA: TGTGCCAGCGGTCAGGGGGCAGGGAACTACGAGCAGTACTTC
V: TRBV30; D: .; size: .; J: TRBJ1-2; CDR3: CAWTPGNYGYTF; DNA: TGTGCCTGGACCCCGGGCAACTATGGCTACACCTTC
V: TRBV7-2; D: .; size: .; J: TRBJ1-3; CDR3: CASSFSGNTIYF; DNA: TGTGCCAGCAGCTTCTCTGGAAACACCATATATTTT